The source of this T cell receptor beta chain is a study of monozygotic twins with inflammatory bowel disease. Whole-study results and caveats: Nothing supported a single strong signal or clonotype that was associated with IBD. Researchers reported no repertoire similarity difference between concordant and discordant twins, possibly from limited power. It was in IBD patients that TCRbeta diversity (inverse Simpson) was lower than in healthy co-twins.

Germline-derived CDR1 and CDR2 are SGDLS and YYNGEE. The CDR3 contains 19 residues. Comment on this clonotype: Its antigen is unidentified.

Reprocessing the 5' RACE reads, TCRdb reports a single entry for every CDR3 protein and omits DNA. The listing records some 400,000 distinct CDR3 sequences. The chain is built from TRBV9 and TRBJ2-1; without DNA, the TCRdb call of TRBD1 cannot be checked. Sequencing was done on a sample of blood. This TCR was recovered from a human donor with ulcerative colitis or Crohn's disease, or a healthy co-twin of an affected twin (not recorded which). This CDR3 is CASSPEGVDNYLNYNEQFF.